Sequencing of this T cell receptor (beta chain) was carried out in a study of graft-versus-host responses after intestinal transplantation. Study at large: Grafts were multivisceral, liver-intestinal, or isolated intestinal. Following induction with anti-thymocyte globulin, all recipients were given tacrolimus and steroids for two to three years. General study findings and limits: Graft-donor T cell macrochimerism in patients accompanied high graft-versus-host to host-versus-graft clonal ratios in allografts. Early after transplant, HvG clones declined as circulating GvH clones peaked.

This table comes from immunoSEQ multiplex PCR, and its TCRdb copy is limited to in-frame clones, with some not included. The profile shows fewer than 75,000 clones, over 85% of them singletons. As concerns this clone: The antigen is undetermined.

The V end lost 3 bases, the J end lost 3 bases, and 17 bases lay between the germline ends. Germline V gives CDR1 SNHLY, CDR2 FYNNEI. The CDR3 consists of 16 residues. This material consisted of PBMCs, taken 26 days after transplant. The receptor's source is a human patient who received an intestinal transplant, so some T cells may come from the graft donor. V is TRBV2 and J is TRBJ1-2; D uncertain. The CDR3 region is CASSDRVGGIDYGYTF. Here the CDR3 DNA reads TGTGCCAGCAGTGATCGGGTGGGAGGCATAGACTATGGCTACACCTTC.